This paragraph reports one T cell receptor beta chain. Other DNA sequences in this sample translate to the same CDR3. The length of the CDR3 is 13 residues. Germline V gene sequence: CDR1 SGHTA, CDR2 FQGTGA. Trimming removed 2 bases from V and 3 bases from J; junction bases left unmatched: 0. In the original analysis: Counts of nucleated cells, estimated from reference gene primer amplification, were obtained. Using immunoSEQ multiplex PCR, the repertoire was profiled, and TCRdb retains in-frame clones only, with some absent. That table supplies the V and J calls and clone size; D and trimming were determined from the DNA. The data contain 150,000 to 200,000 clones, 85% to 95% of them singletons. The entry originates in a study of blood T cell repertoires in COVID-19. In the study overall: PBMCs, B-cell-depleted T cells, or T cells were the source of the cDNA or gDNA that made up the material.

Enrolment of Seattle patients took place during active infection, and they were followed longitudinally. Sequencing was carried out using peripheral blood. This clonotype was obtained from a woman aged 60-75 years with COVID-19, enrolled during active disease. The J gene is TRBJ1-1, the V gene TRBV7-3; TRBD1 aligns across 7 bases. CDR3 sequence reads: CASSLDRDTEAFF. CDR3 nucleotide sequence: TGTGCCAGCAGCTTAGACAGGGACACTGAAGCTTTCTTT.